This T cell receptor (beta chain) is drawn from a study of cytomegalovirus exposure and HLA in healthy donors (dated by TCRdb to about 2017). For the wider study: In an earlier analysis of roughly 500 of the donors, less than 350 Gb of sequence data and just under 120 million unique TCR beta sequences from 180 million or so T cells were reported. Across approximately 400 genotyped donors of the cohort, an average of approximately 200,000 unique TCR beta nucleotide sequences per donor were sequenced, and roughly 20% of those sequences were non-productive. The study aimed to test whether signatures of past pathogen exposure could be identified by cataloging public T cell receptors. Typing coverage differed by locus: A, B, C, DRB1 and DQB1 were typed in about 629-640 donors, DQA1 in about 500, DPA1 in over 600, and DPB1 in approximately 450. A later analysis re-examined previously published TCR beta repertoires from around 670 donors and added high-resolution HLA genotyping to investigate patterns of TCR occurrence. In addition to the first cohort of several hundred subjects, a separate validation cohort of 120 different subjects was used. Of the roughly 400 genotyped donors, 81% were placed in the genetic ancestry cluster associated with self-reported Caucasian donors. A later genetic analysis used genome-wide SNP genotypes for about three fifths of the 666 donors, treating that subset as a discovery cohort. An earlier analysis of around 640 of the donors used high-throughput TCR beta sequencing to judge whether each TCR beta V gene segment behaved as functional or pseudogenic. HLA typing included class I and class II loci at four-digit resolution. Roughly 5 DR-DQ haplotypes were handled as single units for association and clustering, since linkage in the cohort was strong. Roughly 300 gigabases of sequencing data and around 80 million unique TCR sequences made up an early release that covered 500 to 650 HLA-typed donors. To predict cytomegalovirus infection status, the study brought together high-throughput TCR immunosequencing, statistical association of individual TCRs with disease status, and machine learning. Donor age, sex, ethnicity and CMV serostatus were compiled together with the repertoire data. The study used immunosequencing to profile the T cell repertoires of some 600 subjects and linked those repertoires to cytomegalovirus serostatus. The later analysis used no new phenotypic data to find candidate immune exposures, relying instead on TCR beta sequences and their occurrence across donors. All discovery cohort repertoires had been generated on a single sequencing platform.

Library preparation employed the immunoSEQ multiplex PCR assay. A mixture of 60 forward primers for TCR Vbeta segments and 13 reverse primers for TCR Jbeta segments was used in the multiplex PCR. The CDR3 region of rearranged TCR beta genes was amplified from genomic DNA with a multiplex PCR assay. The Illumina HiSeq System was used to sequence the amplified TCR beta libraries as 87-base-pair reads. Per the authors' processing: In a later analysis, 80 million or so unique TCR beta chains were counted across the approximately 620 repertoires, and roughly 11 million of these chains were shared by at least two donors. A nearest-neighbor algorithm error-corrected the raw reads and collapsed the reads into unique sequences, merging closely related sequences to remove PCR and sequencing errors. Alignment of CDR3 sequences to IMGT reference sequences was used to assign V, D and J gene segments. Each retained sequence needed at least a six-nucleotide match to both a V gene segment and a J gene segment. A rearrangement was called productive if the CDR3 had no stop codons and remained in frame with V and J, and every other rearrangement was called non-productive. Following IMGT convention, CDR3 was defined as the stretch from the second conserved V-encoded cysteine to the conserved J-encoded phenylalanine. The earlier analysis of 587 of the donors excluded sequences that lacked an unambiguous match to a single V gene segment. In an earlier analysis of 500 to 750 of the donors, V segments were called functional above 56.7% productive rearrangements and were called segregating when the between-donor standard deviation exceeded 5%. A statistical classification framework was built to diagnose cytomegalovirus status from the catalog of TCR beta chain sequences. In a later analysis, V and J genes were assigned by comparing TCR nucleotide sequences against IMGT/GENE-DB human TR gene sequences. A later analysis assigned CDR3 sequences and most-parsimonious VDJ recombination scenarios with the TCRdist pipeline. In a later analysis, every TCR beta chain was defined by the combination of its CDR3 amino acid sequence and its V-gene family, and reads without a unique V-gene family were dropped. In a later analysis, fewer than 600 highly shared, low-generation-probability nucleotide sequences were removed to address suspected cross-contamination and a sequencing artifact. A later analysis calculated a clonal expansion index for each public chain from normalized within-repertoire ranks of inferred template counts. In a later analysis, generation probabilities were computed using a VDJ recombination model fitted to out-of-frame rearrangements, and the results were checked against IGoR. Hypergeometric tests were used in a later analysis to score TCR-TCR, TCR-HLA and TCR-CMV co-occurrence, with a repertoire-size bias correction applied to the TCR pairs. False discovery rates were estimated in a later analysis by permuting HLA or CMV assignments 20 times. In a later analysis, co-occurring TCRs were grouped using DBSCAN, and TCRdist sequence similarity was added for clustering within HLA-allele-positive subsets. Co-occurrence clustering excluded repertoires with fewer than 30,000 or more than 120,000 public chains, plus five with anomalous nucleotide sharing. In TCRdb, the immuneACCESS table is reduced to in-frame sequences with V and J assigned. These tables do not hold every clone; where another copy was compared, an unresolved V gene accounts for under half, and the others remain unexplained. V and J calls plus clone size are reproduced from that table; the DNA served to infer D and trimming. This sample comprises a few hundred thousand clones, around 80% of them detected only once. 0.3% of the sample is taken by the ten largest.

Points the paper makes about the study in general: About 15 rarely observed V segments, including chromosome 9 orphons, were excluded from the earlier analysis of several hundred of the donors because counts were too low. The cohort was sequenced for TCR beta chains only, and without alpha or paired-chain data the features that could be detected were limited. The authors suggested that the approach could potentially be generalized to other disease states and immunological phenotypes. In a later analysis, the rate of TCR association differed among HLA loci, with DRB1 alleles having the most associated TCRs and HLA-C alleles having the fewest. The study gave a list of around 170 TCR beta chains associated with cytomegalovirus. Some IMGT-functional V segments, including TRBV6-2 and TRBV6-3, could not be distinguished by the 87-base-pair reads and were therefore excluded. Assigning TCR associations to individual alleles was difficult when HLA alleles, especially DR and DQ, strongly co-occurred. Presence/absence analyses assumed roughly uniform sequencing depth across donors, an assumption that may not hold. In a later analysis, HLA-associated TCR beta chains were found to be more clonally expanded and to have lower generation probabilities than equally common non-associated chains. An earlier analysis of 587 of the donors showed that most TCR beta V segments appeared in productive rearrangements either about 87% or about 30% of the time, which broadly matched IMGT annotations. A later genetic analysis associated a missense DCLRE1C variant with V-gene and J-gene trimming of TCR beta chains, and an independent cohort replicated the association. Linkage disequilibrium might explain the correlated functional status among segregating V segments, but an unknown experimental factor could not be ruled out. According to a later analysis, parvovirus B19, influenza, CMV and Epstein-Barr virus appeared linked to several top co-occurrence clusters. Most TCR sequences were observed very rarely across donors, whereas some public TCRs were present in many individuals. A further reported finding was that TCR beta sequences accurately predicted the HLA-A and HLA-B alleles for most subjects in the first cohort. A group of highly shared sequence variants was considered likely to be a technical artifact of the sequencing pipeline. According to a later analysis, most CMV-associated TCR beta chains appeared to be HLA-restricted, and the HLA associations seemed to be driven largely by CMV exposure. Three of the identified cytomegalovirus-associated TCR beta chains were confirmed in vitro to be specific for cytomegalovirus antigens. Compared with the 666-donor mean, donors in an Asian-associated ancestry cluster had fewer N-insertions in productive TCRs, according to a later genetic analysis. For the cohort, immune exposure information was limited to CMV serostatus. Cytomegalovirus status was reported to be diagnosed by the classifier with high specificity and sensitivity in both the original and validation cohorts. In a later analysis, 15,000 to 20,000 TCR beta sequences were associated with specific HLA alleles at a false discovery rate of 0.05. Because HLA typing was missing for some donors at each locus, association tests included only the typed subset.

This clone was recorded a few times. Its antigen specificity is not known. Base qualities are not provided; no much larger clone lies one nucleotide away. The cohort consisted of 600 or so healthy bone marrow donors. Cohort members were all nominally healthy when sampled, although unrecorded immune exposures were likely present. The donor was CMV seronegative and was included in the group of approximately 350 seronegative cohort members. A peripheral blood sample was collected from each donor, and TCR beta sequencing was performed on peripheral blood mononuclear cells. The Qiagen DNeasy Blood Extraction Kit was used to extract genomic DNA from the blood cell samples. V drops 5 bases and J drops 6 bases, leaving 23 bases in between. From its cysteine to its phenylalanine, the CDR3 spans 16 amino acids. Only the CDR3 part of the read is kept: 48 bases, read in frame from the first base. CDR1 and CDR2, looked up from the germline V gene (reference sequence), are SEHNR and FQNEAQ.

The sequence was collected from a girl aged 2 to 9 in good health and CMV-seronegative. The rearranged segments are TRBV7-9 and TRBJ2-7; a tentative D match to TRBD2 spans 5 bases. The specimen was PBMCs. The CDR3 region reads CASSRPFSRALGEQYF. Read as DNA, the sequence is TGTGCCAGCAGCCGTCCCTTCTCGCGGGCTCTGGGCGAGCAGTACTTC.